Listed here is a single TCR beta chain. The antigen is undetermined. The data derive from a study of shared clonotypes between healthy human individuals. Study outcomes and limitations: The naive CD4 repertoires of a handful of donors were compared, and around 5% of clonotypes were shared.

Assay runs were performed at deep level. Produced via immunoSEQ multiplex PCR; TCRdb's table is partial and in-frame only. The repertoire holds around 720,000 clones, with 55% to 85% as singletons. Trimming took 1 base from V and 7 from J; bases not matched to a gene: 10. The CDR3 has 16 residues. Germline assignment: CDR1 MGHRA and CDR2 YSYEKL. Donors were healthy HIV-negative adults without recently reported acute infections or vaccinations. Sequences were obtained from memory CD4+ T cells sorted from blood. Indicated subset: CD45RA-negative fraction. The clonotype comes from a woman under 40 in good health. This chain joins TRBV4-1 and TRBJ2-7; 10 positions match TRBD1. The CDR3 protein is CASSQVSRDRGGEQYF. The CDR3 bases are TGCGCCAGCAGCCAAGTCTCTAGGGACAGGGGCGGGGAGCAGTACTTC.